A selection of T cell receptor beta chains follows, all from one sample in a study of T-cell memory formation after mild COVID-19. TCRdb analysed the 5' RACE reads with MiXCR anew, one entry per CDR3 protein. This sample has about 560,000 distinct CDR3 sequences; about a fifth occur once, and the top ten carry about 8.7%. The sample was PBMCs or a T cell subset sorted from them (not recorded which). The receptors were gathered from an adult woman who had mild COVID-19 (a few samples of this study predate the infection). Cell type and time point are not known. CDR3s include the opening cysteine and the closing phenylalanine or tryptophan. The D gene is left open where the match is weak. Size is stated for part of the rows, as once, few or many counts, or as a class when the clone is expanded.

>TRBJ1-4|.|.|TRBV7-2
TGTGCCAGCAGCTCAACGTTCAGGGGTGAAAAACTGTTTTTT
CASSSTFRGEKLFF
>TRBJ2-7|TRBD1|.|TRBV23-1
TGCGCCAGCAGTCAGGCGGGACAGGTAGACTACGAGCAGTACTTC
CASSQAGQVDYEQYF
>TRBJ2-1|.|.|TRBV7-6
TGTGCCAGCAGCTCAAGCTGGGCCTCCGTCGATGAGCAGTTCTTC
CASSSSWASVDEQFF
>TRBJ2-7|.|.|TRBV12-3/TRBV12-4
TGTGCCAGCAGTCCCCCGTGGCCCTACGAGCAGTACTTC
CASSPPWPYEQYF
>TRBJ2-5|TRBD1|once|TRBV7-9
TGTGCCAGCAGCTCACGGGACAGGGGGCAGGAGACCCAGTACTTC
CASSSRDRGQETQYF
>TRBJ1-4|.|few|TRBV7-9
TGTGCCAGCAGCTCCCTTGCCGCCGAAAGTAATGAAAAACTGTTTTTT
CASSSLAAESNEKLFF
>TRBJ2-1|TRBD2|.|TRBV5-1
TGCGCCAGCAGCGGCTGGACTAGCGGGGGATACAATGAGCAGTTCTTC
CASSGWTSGGYNEQFF
>TRBJ1-1|TRBD1|few|TRBV4-1
TGCGCCAGCAGCCAATCCTGGACAGGCCTGAACACTGAAGCTTTCTTT
CASSQSWTGLNTEAFF
>TRBJ1-5|.|.|TRBV6-6
TGTGCCAGCAGTTACTCGTACGAGGGGAATCAGCCCCAGCATTTT
CASSYSYEGNQPQHF
>TRBJ2-6|.|many|TRBV13
TGTGCCAGCAGCTTAGGGGCCTCTGGGGCCAACGTCCTGACTTTC
CASSLGASGANVLTF
>TRBJ1-1|.|few|TRBV4-1
TGCGCCAGCAGCCAAGATTCCGGCACTGAAGCTTTCTTT
CASSQDSGTEAFF
>TRBJ2-1|.|few|TRBV19
TGTGCCAGTAGTGGCCGAGACTTGTCCTACAATGAGCAGTTCTTC
CASSGRDLSYNEQFF
>TRBJ1-3|TRBD1|.|TRBV12-3/TRBV12-4
TGTGCCAGCAGTTTCCGGGGACAGGGATCGTCTGGAAACACCATATATTTT
CASSFRGQGSSGNTIYF
>TRBJ1-1|.|few|TRBV7-3
TGTGCCAGCAGCCTAGACGGTCTGGCTGGTGAAGCTTTCTTT
CASSLDGLAGEAFF
>TRBJ1-3|.|.|TRBV4-1
TGCGCCAGCAGCCAGGCCCTCAGGACGGCGGGACGACCTGGAAACACCATATATTTT
CASSQALRTAGRPGNTIYF
>TRBJ2-3|.|few|TRBV4-3
TGCGCCAGCAGCCAAGGGAGCACCACAGATACGCAGTATTTT
CASSQGSTTDTQYF
>TRBJ2-7|.|.|TRBV2
TGTGCCAGCAGTGAAGGGGGGACAAAGCAGCGGTACGAGCAGTACTTC
CASSEGGTKQRYEQYF
>TRBJ2-2|.|few|TRBV5-1
TGCGCCAGCAGCTTGGAGGCTAGTGGCACCGGGGAGCTGTTTTTT
CASSLEASGTGELFF
>TRBJ1-2|.|few|TRBV20-1
TGCAGTGCTTTCCTTACTGGATATGGCTACACCTTC
CSAFLTGYGYTF
>TRBJ2-4|.|few|TRBV10-3
TGTGCCATCAGTCACGAGGGGTACATTCAGTACTTC
CAISHEGYIQYF
>TRBJ1-5|.|.|TRBV7-9
TGTGCCAGCAGCCCATGGGGGGGTCGGCAGCCCCAGCATTTT
CASSPWGGRQPQHF
>TRBJ2-7|.|few|TRBV20-1
TGCAGTGCTATTCCGGGGACTTCTAGTTTCGAGCAGTACTTC
CSAIPGTSSFEQYF
>TRBJ1-4|.|few|TRBV18
TGTGCCAGCTCACCGGGCAGCTCTAATGAAAAACTGTTTTTT
CASSPGSSNEKLFF
>TRBJ2-2|TRBD1|.|TRBV19
TGTGCCAGTAGTATACAGGGGGCTAGGACCGGGGAGCTGTTTTTT
CASSIQGARTGELFF
>TRBJ2-3|.|.|TRBV6-5
TGTGCCAGCAGCGGGGGATCGACGCAGTATTTT
CASSGGSTQYF
>TRBJ2-7|.|few|TRBV20-1
TGCAGTGCTAGAGAAATAGGGAACGAGCAGTACTTC
CSAREIGNEQYF
>TRBJ2-1|.|few|TRBV7-2
TGTGCCCTCAGGGGAGGGGCCGAGCAGTTCTTC
CALRGGAEQFF
>TRBJ2-3|.|.|TRBV27
TGTGCCAGCAGACGACTGTGGGTCGGTTCAGATACGCAGTATTTT
CASRRLWVGSDTQYF
>TRBJ2-7|TRBD1|few|TRBV5-1
TGCGCCAGCAGCTTGGCGGGACAGCCCGCTACCTACGAGCAGTACTTC
CASSLAGQPATYEQYF
>TRBJ2-1|TRBD2|.|TRBV23-1
TGCGCCAGGAGACTAGCGGAGTACAATGAGCAGTTCTTC
CARRLAEYNEQFF
>TRBJ2-1|.|.|TRBV7-2
TGTGCCAGCAGCTTAGACGGCCGGGTTCAGTTCTTC
CASSLDGRVQFF
>TRBJ2-7|.|.|TRBV18
TGTGCCAGCTCACCTGGCGGCGGGGCCTCCTACGAGCAGTACTTC
CASSPGGGASYEQYF
>TRBJ2-7|TRBD1|few|TRBV7-9
TGTGCCAGCAGCCCCCGGGACAGGCGCTACGAGCAGTACTTC
CASSPRDRRYEQYF
>TRBJ1-3|.|.|TRBV9
TGTGCCAGCAGCTCGCGGGCTTCAAACACCATATATTTT
CASSSRASNTIYF
>TRBJ2-7|TRBD1|.|TRBV9
TGTGCCAGCAGCAAAGGACAGGCCTCTGAGCAGTACTTC
CASSKGQASEQYF
>TRBJ1-5|.|few|TRBV7-2
TGTGCCAGCAGCTCCTGGACCGCCGACAATCAGCCCCAGCATTTT
CASSSWTADNQPQHF
>TRBJ1-3|TRBD1|few|TRBV7-9
TGTGCCAGCACAAACAGGGGTGGAAACACCATATATTTT
CASTNRGGNTIYF
>TRBJ2-3|.|few|TRBV11-2
TGTGCCAGCAGCACAGGGACTACAGATACGCAGTATTTT
CASSTGTTDTQYF
>TRBJ2-5|.|.|TRBV7-7
TGTGCTAGCAGCTTAATTGGCGGAACAGCCAAAGAGACCCAGTACTTC
CASSLIGGTAKETQYF
>TRBJ1-2|.|few|TRBV13
TGTGCCAGCAGCTTGGGAGGGCGTTCCCCTGCTAACTATGGCTACACCTTC
CASSLGGRSPANYGYTF
>TRBJ2-2|.|many|TRBV27
TGTGCCAGCAGTTTATCGAAGGGGGGACCTGGGGAGCTGTTTTTT
CASSLSKGGPGELFF
>TRBJ2-7|.|few|TRBV12-3/TRBV12-4
TGTGCCAGCAGTCCCCTCGGTGGGGGCTACGAGCAGTACTTC
CASSPLGGGYEQYF
>TRBJ2-1|.|.|TRBV7-6
TGTGCCAGCAGCTTAGGAGGGGGTTCAAGTGAGCAGTTCTTC
CASSLGGGSSEQFF